This TCR beta chain was sequenced in a study of identical twins. In this sample, this clonotype turned up a few times. The target antigen is unknown. Study outcomes and limitations: Models came in too low on out-of-frame TCR alpha sharing in monozygotic twins. Cord blood beta clonotypes present at high abundance carried fewer insertions; no such pattern appeared in memory repertoires.

The CDR3 sequence is 18 residues long. Germline CDR1 and CDR2: SGHTS and YDEGEE. The ends lost 4 bases at V and 5 bases at J; junction bases unmatched: 9. TCRdb re-analysed the 5' RACE reads in MiXCR, keeping a single row per CDR3 protein. The top ten clones hold roughly 0.3% of a sample with 1.5 million to 2 million distinct CDR3 sequences, about 31% of them seen once. Sequencing was carried out using cord blood. The chain has TRBV5-8 and TRBJ2-4; TRBD2 matches at 16 bases. The clonotype originates from a newborn girl in good health. The CDR3 reads CASSPGLAGGPSQNIQYF. In DNA form, the CDR3 reads TGTGCCAGCAGCCCGGGACTAGCGGGGGGGCCGAGCCAAAACATTCAGTACTTC.